What follows are 30 T cell receptor beta chains derived from one specimen sequenced in a study of siplizumab effects on memory and regulatory T cells. Clones were read by immunoSEQ multiplex PCR, and TCRdb kept only the in-frame ones, dropping some. The sample carries more than 75,000 clones, 93% recorded once. The specimen was CD8+ T cells sorted from blood. The origin of the receptors is a human donor in good health.

The chain recombines TRBV4-3 with TRBJ2-1; 9 positions match TRBD2. The trim removed 3 bases at V and 9 bases at J, leaving 9 bases unmatched. Germline lookup yields CDR1 LGHNA and CDR2 YSLEER. This CDR3 comprises 15 residues. CDR3: CASSHRGGRAGEQFF. The DNA for the CDR3 is TGCGCCAGCAGCCATAGAGGCGGGAGGGCCGGTGAGCAGTTCTTC.

This clone was counted once. The chain uses TRBV11-2 and TRBJ2-7; D is unclear. CDR1 SGHAT and CDR2 FQNNGV come from the germline V gene. V was shortened by 6 bases and J by 5 bases, with 14 bases between the two germline ends. The length of the CDR3 is 13 residues. The CDR3 DNA reads as TGTGCCAGCAGATCAGGAATGAGCGACGAGCAGTACTTC. It specifies CASRSGMSDEQYF.

This chain uses TRBV7-5 with TRBJ2-7; the table names TRBD1, a call not compared with the DNA. TRBV7-5 is a known pseudogene. This CDR3 is 14 amino acids long. The CDR3 reads CARSLCRRGNEQYF. CDR3 nucleotide sequence: TGTGCCAGAAGCTTATGTCGCAGGGGCAACGAGCAGTACTTC.

The rearrangement uses TRBV6-1 and TRBJ2-7; D gene uncertain. The germline V and J ends were trimmed by 11 bases and 3 bases, with 14 bases remaining between them. The length of the CDR3 is 12 residues. Germline V gene lookup returns CDR1 MNHNS and CDR2 SASEGT. CDR3 nucleotides: TGTGCCGTCAAAGGAGTAAACTACGAGCAGTACTTC. This codes for CAVKGVNYEQYF.

This clone was detected once. The CDR3 DNA sequence: TGTGCCATCAGTGAACCGGGACAGGGGGTCTACGAGCAGTACTTC. It encodes CAISEPGQGVYEQYF. The rearrangement uses TRBV10-3 and TRBJ2-7; TRBD1 aligns across 11 bases. Trimming cost V 3 bases and J 3 bases; bases outside gene matches: 4. The CDR3 spans 15 residues. Germline CDR1 and CDR2: ENHRY and SYGVKD.

The CDR3 region is CAWIGAASSYNSPLHF. CDR3 nucleotide sequence: TGTGCCTGGATTGGCGCAGCGAGCTCCTATAATTCACCCCTCCACTTT. This chain connects TRBV30 to TRBJ1-6; D gene ambiguous. V lost 4 bases and J lost 0, with 13 bases in between. The V gene's germline CDR1 is GTSNPN and CDR2 SVGIG (reference sequence). The CDR3 loop spans 16 amino acids.

The rearrangement joins TRBV13 to TRBJ1-1; D gene ambiguous. Germline loops: CDR1 PRHDT, CDR2 FYEKMQ (reference sequence). V was cut by 1 base and J by 0 bases, with 3 bases left in between. CDR3 length: 13 amino acids. The CDR3 nucleotides are TGTGCCAGCAGCTTAGATTTGAACACTGAAGCTTTCTTT. Its protein product is CASSLDLNTEAFF.

The rearrangement uses TRBV4-1 and TRBJ1-1; 8 nucleotides align to TRBD1. The V gene end was trimmed by 4 bases and the J gene end by 4 bases; junction bases not matched to a gene: 8. CDR1 is MGHRA, CDR2 YSYEKL, per germline. The length of the CDR3 is 15 residues. The CDR3 sequence is CASSRPMGQVTEAFF. CDR3 in DNA: TGCGCCAGCAGCCGCCCCATGGGACAGGTCACTGAAGCTTTCTTT.

The chain couples TRBV9 to TRBJ2-7; a possible D gene is TRBD1 (6 bases). Germline CDR1 and CDR2: SGDLS and YYNGEE. This CDR3 has 12 residues. The ends were cut back, 3 bases at V and 3 bases at J, with 7 bases in the middle. DNA for the CDR3: TGTGCCAGCAGCGGGGACAACTACGAGCAGTACTTC. Its translation is CASSGDNYEQYF. Drawing the rest from reference TRBV9 and TRBJ2-7, the complete variable domain is DSGVTQTPKHLITATGQRVTLRCSPRSGDLSVYWYQQSLDQGLQFLIQYYNGEERAKGNILERFSAQQFPDLHSELNLSSLELGDSALYFCASSGDNYEQYFGPGTRLTVT.

The rearrangement joins TRBV6-4 to TRBJ2-5, with TRBD1 matching over 11 bases. V lost 6 bases and J lost 5; bases outside the gene matches: 8. Germline assignment: CDR1 MRHNA and CDR2 SNTAGT. The CDR3 covers 15 residues. The CDR3 DNA reads TGTGCCAGCAGCGAAGGACAGGGGGCAGGGGAGACCCAGTACTTC. Its protein is CASSEGQGAGETQYF.

The chain carries TRBV27 and TRBJ2-7; TRBD1 matches at 8 bases. Looked up from germline, CDR1 is MNHEY and CDR2 is SMNVEV (reference sequence). The CDR3 has 15 amino acids. The junction had 9 bases not matched to a gene; V was cut back by 5 bases and J by 3 bases. CDR3 residues: CASSPIRGRIYEQYF. The CDR3 DNA follows: TGTGCCAGCAGTCCAATCAGGGGGCGCATCTACGAGCAGTACTTC.

The V gene is TRBV4-1, the J gene TRBJ2-1; 7 nucleotides match TRBD2. V trimming: 4 bases; J trimming: 0 bases; junction bases outside the gene matches: 6. The germline gives CDR1 MGHRA, CDR2 YSYEKL. The length of the CDR3 is 16 residues. The CDR3 protein is CASSLLGGSSYNEQFF. The CDR3 bases are TGCGCCAGCAGCCTGCTCGGGGGGAGCTCCTACAATGAGCAGTTCTTC.

V is TRBV19 and J is TRBJ2-7; D may be TRBD2 (6 bases). Germline loops: CDR1 LNHDA, CDR2 SQIVND (reference sequence). The CDR3 contains 16 residues. V lost 3 bases to trimming and J lost 1 base, with 16 bases between them. The CDR3, as DNA: TGTGCCAGTAGTATTGGGGTCGGAGGGCCTTCCTACGAGCAGTACTTC. It translates to CASSIGVGGPSYEQYF.

A note on this clone: The identical CDR3 is also encoded by other nucleotide sequences in the sample. The chain combines TRBV19 with TRBJ2-1; D is possibly TRBD2 (6 bases). The CDR3 runs to 13 residues. Germline CDR1 LNHDA, CDR2 SQIVND (reference sequence). V lost 4 bases to trimming and J lost 3 bases, with 7 bases between them. The CDR3 sequence is CASSTGLYNEQFF. The CDR3 DNA is TGTGCCAGTAGTACGGGACTCTACAATGAGCAGTTCTTC.

The chain combines TRBV30 with TRBJ2-2; D not certain. Trimming shortened V by 0 bases and J by 8 bases, and 10 bases separated the two germline ends. This CDR3 contains 13 residues. Looked up from germline, CDR1 is GTSNPN and CDR2 is SVGIG (reference sequence). The CDR3 here is CAWSVPVWGELFF. In DNA, the CDR3 is TGTGCCTGGAGTGTACCCGTTTGGGGGGAGCTGTTTTTT. The full variable domain, rest sourced from reference TRBV30 and TRBJ2-2, is SQTIHQWPATLVQPVGSPLSLECTVEGTSNPNLYWYRQAAGRGLQLLFYSVGIGQISSEVPQNLSASRPQDRQFILSSKKLLLSDSGFYLCAWSVPVWGELFFGEGSRLTVL.

The chain employs TRBV29-1 and TRBJ2-1; 13 positions agree with TRBD2. Germline CDR1 SQVTM, CDR2 ANQGSEA. The CDR3 sequence is 16 residues long. With V trimmed by 1 base and J by 6 bases, 6 bases remained unmatched. This CDR3 reads CSVEGTSGRWGNEQFF. The CDR3 nucleotides are TGCAGCGTTGAAGGGACTAGCGGGAGATGGGGCAATGAGCAGTTCTTC.

This rearrangement joins TRBV9 to TRBJ2-7, with 7 bases aligning to TRBD2. V gave up 2 bases and J gave up 3 bases; unmatched junction bases: 5. Germline CDR1 SGDLS, CDR2 YYNGEE. This CDR3 has 14 amino acids. The chain's CDR3 is CASSVAGADYEQYF. CDR3 bases: TGTGCCAGCAGCGTCGCGGGAGCGGACTACGAGCAGTACTTC.

The genes are TRBV4-1 and TRBJ1-2; D ambiguous. V dropped 0 bases and J dropped 8 bases, with 10 bases sitting between them. Germline V CDR1 and CDR2: MGHRA, YSYEKL. This CDR3 comprises 13 residues. The CDR3 DNA reads TGCGCCAGCAGCCAAGATGGTTTGTCCGGCTACACCTTC. Protein sequence: CASSQDGLSGYTF.

This rearrangement joins TRBV6-4 to TRBJ1-1, with 9 bases fitting TRBD1. CDR1 and CDR2 (germline): MRHNA, SNTAGT. Germline trimming cut 0 bases from V and 7 bases from J; bases unmatched to any gene: 3. This CDR3 is built from 14 residues. CDR3 in DNA: TGTGCCAGCAGTGACTCATGGGGACAGGGTGAAGCTTTCTTT. Amino acids: CASSDSWGQGEAFF.

The chain couples TRBV4-1 to TRBJ1-1, with D unresolved. This CDR3 comprises 15 residues. CDR1 and CDR2 from the germline V gene are MGHRA and YSYEKL. V dropped 0 bases and J dropped 5 bases, with 13 bases sitting between them. For the CDR3, the DNA is TGCGCCAGCAGCCAAGATTTCTGGACGGGGACTGAAGCTTTCTTT. Protein sequence: CASSQDFWTGTEAFF.

The rearrangement joins TRBV15 to TRBJ1-1; D unresolved. This CDR3 comprises 12 residues. CDR1 LNHNV and CDR2 YYDKDF come from the germline V gene (reference sequence). The V end was cut by 2 bases, the J end by 0 bases, with 1 base between. The CDR3 DNA reads as TGTGCCACCAGCAGACTGAACACTGAAGCTTTCTTT. Translation gives CATSRLNTEAFF.

The chain has TRBV5-4 and TRBJ2-7; D tentatively fits TRBD1 or TRBD2 (5 bases each). The germline gives CDR1 SGHNT, CDR2 YYREEE (reference sequence). The CDR3 is 14 residues long. Trimming cost V 4 bases and J 7 bases, with 18 bases left between them. The CDR3 bases are TGTGCCAGCAGCCATTACAGAGCCGAGGGGGAGCAGTACTTC. It is translated as CASSHYRAEGEQYF.

As concerns this clone: Other nucleotide sequences in the sample specify the same CDR3. The chain has TRBV27 and TRBJ2-1; 7 bases match TRBD2. There are 15 residues in the CDR3. With V trimmed by 3 bases and J by 0 bases, 2 bases remained unmatched. In germline, CDR1 is MNHEY, CDR2 SMNVEV (reference sequence). CDR3 sequence: CASSFGGSSYNEQFF. The CDR3 coding sequence is TGTGCCAGCAGTTTTGGCGGGAGCTCCTACAATGAGCAGTTCTTC.

This chain joins TRBV4-1 and TRBJ2-7, with TRBD1 identical over 11 bases. Germline CDR1 reads MGHRA; CDR2 reads YSYEKL. Trimming at V came to 2 bases and at J to 6 bases, leaving 9 bases not matched to a gene. The CDR3 consists of 16 residues. The CDR3 DNA follows: TGCGCCAGCAGCCAATTGCCGGGACAGGGGGAACTCGAGCAGTACTTC. Translating gives CASSQLPGQGELEQYF.

This clone was seen only once. The rearrangement links TRBV6-1 to TRBJ2-7, with TRBD1 as a possible D gene (6 bases). Trimming took off 2 bases at V and 2 bases at J, with 13 bases between the two ends. This CDR3 is 15 amino acids long. Per the germline V gene, CDR1 is MNHNS and CDR2 is SASEGT. This CDR3 is CASSERQGTPYEQYF. The DNA of the CDR3 is TGTGCCAGCAGTGAAAGGCAGGGGACCCCCTACGAGCAGTACTTC.

This clone has only one observation. The chain employs TRBV27 and TRBJ2-1, with D perhaps TRBD1 (6 bases). This CDR3 is 13 amino acids long. From germline, CDR1 is MNHEY and CDR2 SMNVEV (reference sequence). Trimming removed 5 bases from V and 3 bases from J, with 8 bases in between. This CDR3 is CASSKGGYNEQFF. The CDR3 coding sequence is TGTGCCAGCAGTAAAGGGGGCTACAATGAGCAGTTCTTC.

The rearrangement joins TRBV7-9 to TRBJ1-1; no clear D. Trimming left V 3 bases short and J 0 bases short, with 14 bases between. CDR3 size: 16 residues. Germline V CDR1 and CDR2: SEHNR, FQNEAQ (reference sequence). The CDR3, as DNA: TGTGCCAGCAGCTTTACCTGGGATCGGGTGAACACTGAAGCTTTCTTT. This translates into CASSFTWDRVNTEAFF.

The chain carries TRBV27 and TRBJ2-6; unclear D gene. The CDR3 totals 14 residues. V lost 7 bases and J lost 0, with 7 bases in between. Germline V gene lookup returns CDR1 MNHEY and CDR2 SMNVEV (reference sequence). The CDR3 nucleotides read TGTGCCAGCACAACGATCTCTGGGGCCAACGTCCTGACTTTC. This translates into CASTTISGANVLTF.

V and J are TRBV19 and TRBJ2-1; 8 nucleotides line up with TRBD2. The V and J ends lost 7 bases and 7 bases, in that order; junction bases with no gene match: 12. This CDR3 spans 15 amino acids. Germline-derived CDR1 and CDR2 are LNHDA and SQIVND (reference sequence). The CDR3 DNA is TGTGCCAGTACGCTGATGGCGGGAGGTGTGAATGAGCAGTTCTTC. Protein product: CASTLMAGGVNEQFF.

The chain links TRBV19 to TRBJ1-1; no clear D gene. The CDR3 consists of 13 residues. Germline assignment: CDR1 LNHDA and CDR2 SQIVND (reference sequence). Trimming took 4 bases from V and 4 from J, leaving 10 bases between them. Written as DNA, the CDR3 is TGTGCCAGTAGTACCCTGGAGGGCACTGAAGCTTTCTTT. This gives the protein CASSTLEGTEAFF.